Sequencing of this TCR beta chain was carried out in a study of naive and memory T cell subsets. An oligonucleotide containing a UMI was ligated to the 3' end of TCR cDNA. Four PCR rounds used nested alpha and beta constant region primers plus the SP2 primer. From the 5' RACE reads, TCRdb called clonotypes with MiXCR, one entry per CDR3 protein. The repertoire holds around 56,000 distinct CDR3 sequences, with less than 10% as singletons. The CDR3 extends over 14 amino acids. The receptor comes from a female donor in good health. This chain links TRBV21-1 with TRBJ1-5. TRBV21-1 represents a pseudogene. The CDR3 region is CASSKGAQHQPQHF. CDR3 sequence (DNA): TGTGCCAGCAGCAAAGGGGCTCAGCATCAGCCCCAGCATTTT.